The clone carrying this T cell receptor (beta chain) was found many times. The junction and the germline gene differ at one end; a read error may be behind it. This record comes from a study of spatial heterogeneity in lung cancer. Study at large: Averaged across combinations, each unique TCR and UMI pairing appeared more than ten times in raw reads, which were uncorrected.

CDR3 length: 12 residues. Germline V gene data show CDR1 as DFQATT and CDR2 as SNEGSKA (reference sequence). Time point given: sample taken at primary tumor resection. From the 5' RACE reads, TCRdb called clonotypes with MiXCR, one entry per CDR3 protein. The sample records about 61,000 distinct CDR3 sequences, approximately 6.3% being singletons. The chain joins TRBV20-1 to TRBJ1-2; the match to TRBD1 covers 9 bases. Sequenced here: PBMCs, sampled at surgery. This TCR came from a female donor with early-stage non-small cell lung cancer. The CDR3 protein is CSANTGTGSCQF. In nucleotides, the CDR3 is TGCAGTGCCAATACCGGGACAGGGAGTTGTCAATTC.